This record covers a single T cell receptor (beta chain). Its antigen is not identified. Germline-derived CDR1 and CDR2 are GTSNPN and SVGIG (reference sequence). The V and J ends lost 0 bases and 0 bases, in that order; junction bases with no gene match: 7. The CDR3 spans 17 residues. The source of the sample is a study of cytomegalovirus exposure and HLA in healthy donors. Points from the study as a whole: There were several of the most significant clusters that appeared linked to common viral pathogens in a later analysis.

Amplification used 60 Vbeta primers and 13 Jbeta primers. The data were produced by immunoSEQ multiplex PCR, yet TCRdb's version contains in-frame clones alone and is incomplete. This table holds roughly 170,000 clones, more than 65% found once. The specimen sequenced was PBMCs. This chain links TRBV30 with TRBJ1-3, with 8 bases fitting TRBD1. This receptor was identified in a man younger than 45 in good health and CMV-seronegative. The CDR3 DNA reads as TGTGCCTGGAGTGTACGTGGGACAGGAAACTCTGGAAACACCATATATTTT. Encoded protein: CAWSVRGTGNSGNTIYF. The complete variable domain, with remaining parts taken from reference TRBV30 and TRBJ1-3, reads SQTIHQWPATLVQPVGSPLSLECTVEGTSNPNLYWYRQAAGRGLQLLFYSVGIGQISSEVPQNLSASRPQDRQFILSSKKLLLSDSGFYLCAWSVRGTGNSGNTIYFGEGSWLTVV.